This paragraph covers one T cell receptor beta chain sequence. The data originate from a study of T cell responses to AZD1222 COVID-19 vaccine. There are 14 residues in the CDR3. The germline gives CDR1 SQVTM, CDR2 ANQGSEA. Trimming took 7 bases from V and 3 from J, leaving 19 bases between them. Measured with immunoSEQ multiplex PCR; TCRdb has only the in-frame clones, and not every one. This sample yields over 150,000 clones, of which about 90% are seen a single time; 5% to 7.5% belongs to the top ten. The chain has TRBV29-1 and TRBJ2-7; the D gene is possibly TRBD2 (5 bases). The sequencing here drew on peripheral blood, taken on day 0 of AZD1222 vaccination. This sequence originates from an adult in good health. Here the CDR3 reads CSAGGASTDYEQYF. Here the CDR3 DNA reads TGCAGCGCCGGAGGCGCTTCTACAGACTACGAGCAGTACTTC.